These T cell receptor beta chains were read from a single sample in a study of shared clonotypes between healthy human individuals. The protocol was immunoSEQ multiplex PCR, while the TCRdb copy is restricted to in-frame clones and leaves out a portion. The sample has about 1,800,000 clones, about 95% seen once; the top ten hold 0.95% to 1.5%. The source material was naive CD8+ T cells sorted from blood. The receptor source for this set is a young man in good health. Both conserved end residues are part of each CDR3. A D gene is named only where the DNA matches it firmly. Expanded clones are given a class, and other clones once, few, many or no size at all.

TGTGCCAGGGGGAGACAGTCATCAACCCAAGAGACCCAGTACTTC,CARGRQSSTQETQYF,-,-,TRBJ2-5,TRBV11-3
TGTGCCAGCAGTTTCCCGGACTATCGAGAGACCCAGTACTTC,CASSFPDYRETQYF,-,-,TRBJ2-5,TRBV28
TGTGCCAGCAGTTACTCGCCTCAGGGAGGGACCTACGAGCAGTACTTC,CASSYSPQGGTYEQYF,TRBD2,-,TRBJ2-7,TRBV6-5
TGTGCCAGCAGCTTAATTCAGTGGGTGGGGACTGAAGCTTTCTTT,CASSLIQWVGTEAFF,-,-,TRBJ1-1,TRBV7-9
TGTGCCAGCAGTGAATTCAACGGAGAGACCCAGTACTTC,CASSEFNGETQYF,-,-,TRBJ2-5,TRBV25-1
TGTGCCAGCAGTCCTGTCGGGATGAACACTGAAGCTTTCTTT,CASSPVGMNTEAFF,-,-,TRBJ1-1,TRBV28
TGTGCCAGCAGCCCGGGGACAGGGGCCACAGATACGCAGTATTTT,CASSPGTGATDTQYF,TRBD1,once,TRBJ2-3,TRBV5-4
TGTGCCAGCAGCTTGGGACAGGGATTGAACACTGAAGCTTTCTTT,CASSLGQGLNTEAFF,TRBD1,-,TRBJ1-1,TRBV7-9
TGTGCCAGCAGTCTCACCGGGCAGGGGAGGACTGAAGCTTTCTTT,CASSLTGQGRTEAFF,-,-,TRBJ1-1,TRBV6-5
TGTGCCAGCAGGCCGGGACAGGGTATGTACGAGCAGTACTTC,CASRPGQGMYEQYF,TRBD1,-,TRBJ2-7,TRBV6-5
TGTGCCAGCAGGTCCGGCGTTTCCGAAGCTTTCTTT,CASRSGVSEAFF,-,-,TRBJ1-1,TRBV7-9
TGTGCCAGCAGCGGACTAGCGGGGCAAGTCGAGCAGTACTTC,CASSGLAGQVEQYF,TRBD2,-,TRBJ2-7,TRBV7-6
TGCGCCAGCAGCCAAGATTTTAGGACAGGGTTGTACGAGCAGTACTTC,CASSQDFRTGLYEQYF,TRBD1,-,TRBJ2-7,TRBV4-3
TGCGCCAGCAGCTTGGGTGTGGGGTATCAAATGAACACTGAAGCTTTCTTT,CASSLGVGYQMNTEAFF,-,once,TRBJ1-1,TRBV5-1
TGTGCCAGCAGCGCGGAGGGGCAGGGAGGAGCCTACGAGCAGTACTTC,CASSAEGQGGAYEQYF,-,-,TRBJ2-7,TRBV9
TGTGCCACCAGCGAAGGGGACAGGGTTTCCTACGAGCAGTACTTC,CATSEGDRVSYEQYF,TRBD1,once,TRBJ2-7,TRBV15
TGTGCCAGCAGTTACTCGTTCGGCCCCTACGAGCAGTACTTC,CASSYSFGPYEQYF,-,once,TRBJ2-7,TRBV6-5
TGCAGCGTTGGAGTTTACAATGAGCAGTTCTTC,CSVGVYNEQFF,-,-,TRBJ2-1,TRBV29-1
TGTGCCAGCAGTCCGGGACTAGCGGGTATCCACGAGCAGTACTTC,CASSPGLAGIHEQYF,TRBD2,-,TRBJ2-7,TRBV27
TGTGCCAGCAGCTTATGGTTTAGTAGGGACAATGAGCAGTTCTTC,CASSLWFSRDNEQFF,-,-,TRBJ2-1,TRBV7-2
TGTGCCAGCAGCGTAGCTAGGGACTCAACTAATGAAAAACTGTTTTTT,CASSVARDSTNEKLFF,-,-,TRBJ1-4,TRBV9
TGCAGCGTTGAAGATCCAGCGGGAGGTTCCTACAATGAGCAGTTCTTC,CSVEDPAGGSYNEQFF,TRBD2,-,TRBJ2-1,TRBV29-1
TGTGCCGGGCAGAAGAGGGGGGGGCCGGGTGAGCAGTTCTTC,CAGQKRGGPGEQFF,-,-,TRBJ2-1,TRBV30
TGTGCCAGTAGTATAGGCCCCGGGACAGGGGCGGGCGAGCAGTACTTC,CASSIGPGTGAGEQYF,TRBD1,-,TRBJ2-7,TRBV19
TGTGCCAGCGCAAAGGTCAGGGGTAATGAGCAGTACTTC,CASAKVRGNEQYF,-,once,TRBJ2-7,TRBV6-5
TGTGCCAGCAGTGGGCCAGACAGGCCGTATTCACCCCTCCACTTT,CASSGPDRPYSPLHF,-,few,TRBJ1-6,TRBV2
TGTGCCAGCAGCTTAACGGGACAGGGGCGGTTATGGGACATTCAGTACTTC,CASSLTGQGRLWDIQYF,TRBD1,-,TRBJ2-4,TRBV7-9
TGTGCCAGCAGCTTTACGGAGTCCCAAGAGACCCAGTACTTC,CASSFTESQETQYF,-,-,TRBJ2-5,TRBV7-9
TGTGCCAGCAGTTTGGTGGGGAGCTCCTACGAGCAGTACTTC,CASSLVGSSYEQYF,-,-,TRBJ2-7,TRBV28
TGTGCCAGCAGCCACGGCTGGCCCACCTTC,CASSHGWPTF,-,-,TRBJ1-2,TRBV28
TGCGCCAGCAGTCATAAGACGGGCTCCTACGAGCAGTACTTC,CASSHKTGSYEQYF,-,once,TRBJ2-7,TRBV4-1
TGCGCCAGCAGCCAAGTTGGCCCGAACTATGGCTACACCTTC,CASSQVGPNYGYTF,-,-,TRBJ1-2,TRBV4-1
TGTGCCAGCAGCTCGAGGGGCGAGCAGTACTTC,CASSSRGEQYF,-,-,TRBJ2-7,TRBV7-9
TGTGCCAGCAGCTTAGTCGACACTCAAGAGACCCAGTACTTC,CASSLVDTQETQYF,-,-,TRBJ2-5,TRBV7-8
TGTGCCAGCAGCTTAGGGATAGCGGGGGGTGCATACAATGAGCAGTTCTTC,CASSLGIAGGAYNEQFF,TRBD2,once,TRBJ2-1,TRBV7-9
TGTGCCAGTAGTATAGTTACCCCGCTTCCCCGCAACACCGGGGAGCTGTTTTTT,CASSIVTPLPRNTGELFF,-,-,TRBJ2-2,TRBV19
TGTGCCAGTAGTATGGGGCAGGGGGATCGGCCCCAGCATTTT,CASSMGQGDRPQHF,TRBD1,-,TRBJ1-5,TRBV19
TGTGCCAGCAGCGTGTTTGGGGACAGGGATTATGGCTACACCTTC,CASSVFGDRDYGYTF,TRBD1,-,TRBJ1-2,TRBV9
TGTGCCAGCAGCCTGCCCGGGACTACCTACAATGAGCAGTTCTTC,CASSLPGTTYNEQFF,TRBD2,-,TRBJ2-1,TRBV7-6
TGTGCCAGCAGCTTATATGGGGGAAACTCACCCCTCCACTTT,CASSLYGGNSPLHF,-,-,TRBJ1-6,TRBV5-5
TGTGCCAGCAGCTTGGGTGACTATGGCTACACCTTC,CASSLGDYGYTF,-,-,TRBJ1-2,TRBV5-5
TGTGCCAGCAGTTTATTGGCGGGGGTTAGCACAGATACGCAGTATTTT,CASSLLAGVSTDTQYF,TRBD2,-,TRBJ2-3,TRBV27
TGTGCCTGGAGTACAACAGGGGTCAGCACAGATACGCAGTATTTT,CAWSTTGVSTDTQYF,TRBD1,-,TRBJ2-3,TRBV30
TGTGCCAGTAGTCAGACGGAATATAGCAATCAGCCCCAGCATTTT,CASSQTEYSNQPQHF,-,-,TRBJ1-5,TRBV19
TGTGCCAGCAGCTCACCGGGGGTGGCCACAGATACGCAGTATTTT,CASSSPGVATDTQYF,-,-,TRBJ2-3,TRBV13
TGTGCCAGCAGTTTGAGTGCCAAGAATGGCTACACCTTC,CASSLSAKNGYTF,-,-,TRBJ1-2,TRBV27
TGTGCCAGCAGCTTAGGGGGAATGGGCTACGAGCAGTACTTC,CASSLGGMGYEQYF,-,once,TRBJ2-7,TRBV7-2
TGTGCCAGCAGCTTGAGGGACTCTTCTTATTACGAGCAGTACTTC,CASSLRDSSYYEQYF,-,-,TRBJ2-7,TRBV5-4
TGTGCCAGCAGTCCACAGGGAAATGAGCAGTTCTTC,CASSPQGNEQFF,-,-,TRBJ2-1,TRBV6-5
TGCGCCAGCACCGACGGGGGAGTAGCCTACAATGAGCAGTTCTTC,CASTDGGVAYNEQFF,-,-,TRBJ2-1,TRBV10-2
TGTGCCAGCTCATCTCCTCTCGAGCGGAACACTGAAGCTTTCTTT,CASSSPLERNTEAFF,-,-,TRBJ1-1,TRBV18